Below, 21 T cell receptor beta chains from the same sample are listed, as sequenced in a study of regulatory T cells in long-lasting Graves disease (TCRdb year 2021). Interpreted using the paper, the time point label stands for: persistent/refractory GD, antithyroid drugs over 5 years with positive TRAb. For both TCR sequencing and RNA sequencing, RNA was extracted from PBMCs in TRIzol. Receptors were amplified or captured by multiplex PCR. The sequencer was an Illumina HiSeq 4000. iRepertoire HTBI primers and Arm-PCR amplification of CDR3 regions were used to construct TCR beta libraries. The public reads were quality trimmed at Q25 with fastp and then assembled into clones with MiXCR by TCRdb, keeping productive beta chains. Entries that share a CDR3 protein sequence are merged under the most common genes and DNA. This sample is represented by around 300,000 distinct CDR3 sequences; 22% of them were singletons. The top ten hold just over 55% of the sample.

The source material was peripheral blood mononuclear cells (PBMCs), sampled when the disease was refractory, from a patient treated with antithyroid drugs. The receptors were sampled from a female donor with Graves disease.

This clonotype was recorded many times. This chain connects TRBV7-3 to TRBJ2-2; D may correspond to TRBD1 or TRBD2 (5 bases each). CDR1 and CDR2 from the germline V gene are SGHTA and FQGTGA. Between the trimmed V and J ends, which lost 1 base and 2 bases, there was a span of 11 bases. This CDR3 contains 16 residues. This CDR3 is CASSLNGGPNTGELFF. As DNA, the CDR3 is TGTGCCAGCAGCTTAAATGGGGGACCTAACACCGGGGAGCTGTTTTTT.

Comments on this clonotype: A clone one base away is much larger, so this may be a read error. This sequence joins TRBV29-1 and TRBJ1-1; D call uncertain. V gave up 4 bases and J gave up 4 bases, with 19 bases separating them. The germline CDR1 and CDR2 sequences are SQVTM and ANQGSEA. The CDR3 has 15 residues. CDR3 region: CSVAMVDGASTEAFF. The DNA for the CDR3 is TGCAGCGTTGCCATGGTTGACGGTGCGAGCACTGAAGCTTTCTTT.

CDR3 in amino acids: CASSLHGSGELFF. Written as DNA, the CDR3 is TGTGCCAGCAGCTTACACGGATCCGGGGAGCTGTTTTTT. The V and J genes are TRBV11-3 and TRBJ2-2, with unresolved D. The CDR3 extends over 13 amino acids. Germline V gene sequence: CDR1 SGHNT, CDR2 YENEEA. Deletions cut 2 bases from V and 6 bases from J, with 7 bases between.

This clonotype turned up a few times. CDR3 nucleotides: TGTGCCAGTAGGGACGGACAGGGTTGGACTGAAGCTTTCTTT. Its protein product is CASRDGQGWTEAFF. The chain joins TRBV19 to TRBJ1-1, with 8 bases that match TRBD1. J was trimmed by 5 bases and V by 6 bases; bases with no gene match: 8. The CDR3 has 14 residues. Per germline, CDR1 LNHDA and CDR2 SQIVND (reference sequence).

V usage is TRBV30 and J usage is TRBJ2-1; 7 bases fit TRBD2. Trimming at V came to 0 bases and at J to 7 bases, leaving 9 bases not matched to a gene. Germline V gives CDR1 GTSNPN, CDR2 SVGIG (reference sequence). The CDR3 is 15 residues long. The CDR3 nucleotides read TGTGCCTGGAGTGTAACCCCGAGGGAGGGGAATGAGCAGTTCTTC. Translation gives CAWSVTPREGNEQFF.

In its sample, this clonotype was seen many times. This rearrangement joins TRBV29-1 to TRBJ1-1; D remains ambiguous. Trimming shortened V by 3 bases and J by 5 bases, and 7 bases separated the two germline ends. Germline-derived CDR1 and CDR2 are SQVTM and ANQGSEA. This CDR3 has 11 residues. The CDR3 nucleotides read TGCAGCGTTGATCTCGGGACTGAAGCTTTCTTT. This sequence encodes CSVDLGTEAFF.

This clonotype has a count of ten or more. The V and J genes are TRBV7-6 and TRBJ2-3, with 8 bases lining up with TRBD2. This CDR3 has 17 residues. Unmatched junction bases numbered 10, after V lost 2 bases and J lost 3 bases. Germline V gives CDR1 SGHVS, CDR2 FNYEAQ. CDR3 nucleotide sequence: TGTGCCAGCAGCTTACTTCGTTTCGCGGGAGGTACAGATACGCAGTATTTT. It is translated as CASSLLRFAGGTDTQYF.

This clonotype has ten or more counts. The chain combines TRBV28 with TRBJ2-5; D assignment may be TRBD1 or TRBD2 (5 bases each). Germline CDR1 reads MDHEN; CDR2 reads SYDVKM. V lost 1 base to trimming and J lost 4 bases, with 10 bases between them. The CDR3 runs 14 residues. DNA of the CDR3: TGTGCCAGCAGTTTATACCGGGACGGAGAGACCCAGTACTTC. It translates to CASSLYRDGETQYF.

J is TRBJ2-2 and V is TRBV19; a weak D match, TRBD2 (6 bases). Per the germline V gene, CDR1 is LNHDA and CDR2 is SQIVND (reference sequence). The CDR3 extends over 16 amino acids. V was trimmed by 0 bases and J by 6 bases, leaving 14 bases between them. Written as DNA, the CDR3 is TGTGCCAGTAGTATAGATCAACTAGCCGGGGCCGGGGAGCTGTTTTTT. Translated: CASSIDQLAGAGELFF.

J is TRBJ1-1 and V is TRBV19; no clear D gene. This CDR3 contains 13 residues. V lost 5 bases and J lost 5, with 12 bases in between. The germline gives CDR1 LNHDA, CDR2 SQIVND (reference sequence). The CDR3 here is CASSSARQTEAFF. Written as DNA, the CDR3 is TGTGCCAGTAGTTCCGCAAGGCAGACTGAAGCTTTCTTT.

At least ten counts were recorded for this clonotype. The genes are TRBV13 and TRBJ2-7; 10 bases are shared with TRBD1. The germline V gene has CDR1 PRHDT and CDR2 FYEKMQ (reference sequence). Trimming at V came to 5 bases and at J to 5 bases, leaving 6 bases not matched to a gene. CDR3 length equals 14 residues. CDR3 residues: CASSTRDRGDEQYF. Here the CDR3 DNA reads TGTGCCAGCAGCACCCGGGACAGGGGAGACGAGCAGTACTTC.

This clonotype was detected many times. The rearrangement uses TRBV18 and TRBJ2-5; D is undetermined. Germline values: CDR1 KGHSH, CDR2 LQKENI. Trimming left V 5 bases short and J 10 bases short, with 17 bases between. CDR3 length: 13 amino acids. The CDR3 here is CASSSQTDGDQYF. The CDR3 region has the DNA TGTGCCAGCTCAAGTCAGACCGATGGGGACCAGTACTTC.

The CDR3: CSASIRLGVNTEAFF. The CDR3 region has the DNA TGCAGTGCTAGTATCAGGCTCGGGGTTAACACTGAAGCTTTCTTT. The gene calls are TRBV20-1 and TRBJ1-1; D unclear. The CDR3 spans 15 residues. V lost 3 bases and J lost 2, with 16 bases in between. CDR1 and CDR2 (germline): DFQATT, SNEGSKA (reference sequence).

This rearrangement joins TRBV5-5 to TRBJ2-5, with 7 positions matching TRBD1. The CDR3 has 14 amino acids. Germline CDR1 and CDR2: SGHKS and YYEKEE (reference sequence). V shed 4 bases and J 7 bases; nucleotides not matched to a gene: 10. CDR3 sequence (DNA): TGTGCCAGCAGCCGCCGGGACAGCCTGGGGACCCAGTACTTC. It specifies CASSRRDSLGTQYF.

This clonotype occurred a few times. A much larger clone is a single base away; this may be a read error. The chain employs TRBV7-3 and TRBJ2-7; D is unresolved. Trimming removed 6 bases from V and 5 bases from J, with 5 bases in between. Germline V gene sequence: CDR1 SGHTA, CDR2 FQGTGA. CDR3 length: 10 residues. The CDR3 nucleotides read TGTGCCAGCAGGGGCCACGAGCAGTACTTC. Translation gives CASRGHEQYF.

This clonotype was observed a handful of times. The junction does not match germline at one end; this may be a read error. V usage is TRBV9 and J usage is TRBJ1-1; D possibly corresponds to TRBD1 (5 bases). This CDR3 is 13 amino acids long. CDR1 is SGDLS, CDR2 YYNGEE, per germline. The CDR3 sequence: CASSVGANTEAFF. CDR3 nucleotide sequence: TGTGCCAGCAGCGTCGGGGCGAACACTGAAGCCTTCTTT.

A word on this clonotype: This clone may be a read error of a much larger clone one base away. This rearrangement joins TRBV28 to TRBJ1-1; D is ambiguous. Germline CDR1 and CDR2: MDHEN and SYDVKM. This CDR3 has 13 amino acids. The DNA of the CDR3 is TGTGCCAGCGTTCCTGGGCCGAACAATGAAGCTTTCTTT. This sequence encodes CASVPGPNNEAFF.

The chain combines TRBV20-1 with TRBJ1-2, with 10 bases fitting TRBD1. This CDR3 has 18 residues. With V trimmed by 1 base and J by 0 bases, 11 bases remained unmatched. Per germline, CDR1 DFQATT and CDR2 SNEGSKA (reference sequence). CDR3 amino acids: CSARGGGTGALTNYGYTF. DNA of the CDR3: TGCAGTGCTAGAGGTGGAGGGACAGGGGCCCTAACTAACTATGGCTACACCTTC.

This clonotype was detected a few times. The chain employs TRBV4-3 and TRBJ2-4; D may be TRBD1 (7 bases). V gave up 1 base and J gave up 15 bases, with 22 bases separating them. The germline CDR1 and CDR2 sequences are LGHNA and YSLEER. This CDR3 has 15 residues. The CDR3 sequence is CASSQGVSGQGVAYF. The CDR3 DNA reads TGCGCCAGCAGCCAAGGTGTTAGCGGCCAGGGGGTTGCGTACTTC.

V usage is TRBV30 and J usage is TRBJ2-2; D remains unclear. Between the trimmed V and J ends, which lost 8 bases and 0 bases, there was a span of 7 bases. Germline V gene data show CDR1 as GTSNPN and CDR2 as SVGIG (reference sequence). CDR3 size: 12 residues. This chain's CDR3 is CARIANTGELFF. The CDR3 coding sequence is TGTGCCCGGATAGCGAACACCGGGGAGCTGTTTTTT. The full variable domain, completed using reference TRBV30 and TRBJ2-2, is SQTIHQWPATLVQPVGSPLSLECTVEGTSNPNLYWYRQAAGRGLQLLFYSVGIGQISSEVPQNLSASRPQDRQFILSSKKLLLSDSGFYLCARIANTGELFFGEGSRLTVL.

The chain couples TRBV29-1 to TRBJ2-7; 13 nucleotides match TRBD2. CDR1 and CDR2 (germline): SQVTM, ANQGSEA. CDR3 length: 14 amino acids. V shed 6 bases, J shed 7 bases, and the junction held 9 bases outside the gene matches. Here the CDR3 reads CSVAEPGLAGEQYF. The CDR3 coding sequence is TGCAGCGTCGCGGAACCGGGACTAGCGGGAGAGCAGTACTTC.